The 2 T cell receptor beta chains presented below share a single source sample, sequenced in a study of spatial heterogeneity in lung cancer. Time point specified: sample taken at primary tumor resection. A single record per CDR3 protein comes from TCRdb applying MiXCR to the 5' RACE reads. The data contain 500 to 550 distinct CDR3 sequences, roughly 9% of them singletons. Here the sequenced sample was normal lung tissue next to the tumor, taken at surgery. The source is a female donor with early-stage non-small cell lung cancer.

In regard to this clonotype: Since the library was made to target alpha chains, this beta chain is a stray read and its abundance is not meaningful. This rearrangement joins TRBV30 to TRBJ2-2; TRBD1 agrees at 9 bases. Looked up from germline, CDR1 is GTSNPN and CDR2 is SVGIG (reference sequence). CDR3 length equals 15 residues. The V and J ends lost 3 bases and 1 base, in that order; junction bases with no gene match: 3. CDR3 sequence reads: CAWRGTGRNTGELFF. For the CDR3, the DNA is TGTGCCTGGAGGGGGACAGGGCGGAACACCGGGGAGCTGTTTTTT.

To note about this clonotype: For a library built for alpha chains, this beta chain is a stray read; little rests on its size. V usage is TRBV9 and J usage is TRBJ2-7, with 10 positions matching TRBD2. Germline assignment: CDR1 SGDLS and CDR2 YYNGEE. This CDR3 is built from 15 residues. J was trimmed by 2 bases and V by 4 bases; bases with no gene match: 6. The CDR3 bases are TGTGCCAGCAGCCCAGAAGCGGGGGGGGCCTACGAGCAGTACTTC. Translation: CASSPEAGGAYEQYF.